The entry below gives a single T cell receptor (beta chain) sequence along with its context. Its target is unknown. This entry is derived from a study of OX40 agonist ivuxolimab in advanced cancers. The wider study: Given to patients was ivuxolimab, an agonistic anti-OX40 (CD134) antibody. Patient treatment consisted of intravenous ivuxolimab administration every 2 weeks at 0.01 to 10 mg/kg.

Points from the study as a whole: Partial responders treated at 0.1-3.0 mg/kg exhibited clonal expansion among the lowest measured.

Here immunoSEQ multiplex PCR was the method, and the copy in TCRdb shows in-frame clones only, minus some. The sample yields some 25,000 clones, roughly three quarters seen once. The CDR3 extends over 16 amino acids. Material: CD4+ or CD8+ T cells sorted from blood, obtained in a trial of the OX40 agonist ivuxolimab. The receptor's source is an adult with an advanced solid tumor such as melanoma, head and neck, liver or kidney cancer. This chain joins TRBV21-1 and TRBJ2-2; the D segment call TRBD2 is taken from the table without a DNA check. TRBV21-1 is described as a pseudogene. CDR3 DNA: TGTGCCAGCAGCAAACATAGCGGGGAGAACACCGGGGAGCTGTTTTTT. Translating it yields CASSKHSGENTGELFF.